This T cell receptor beta chain came from a study of OX40 agonist ivuxolimab in advanced cancers. Context from the whole study: Ivuxolimab was a fully human IgG2 agonistic monoclonal antibody targeting the costimulatory receptor OX40 (CD134). Intravenous ivuxolimab was administered to patients every 2 weeks at six dose levels: 0.01, 0.1, 0.3, 1.5, 3 and 10 mg/kg. Of the roughly 51 patients in dose escalation, around 20 had hepatocellular carcinoma, approximately 15 had melanoma, 9 had renal cell carcinoma and 9 had head and neck cancer. A male proportion of under 85% and a mean age of approximately 58 years, ranging from roughly 20 to 80, were recorded for the dose-escalation cohort. Patients were allowed to have had prior anti-PD-1, anti-PD-L1 or anti-CTLA-4 therapy, and 40% of the dose-escalation patients had previously received checkpoint inhibitors. Partial responses occurred in three dose-escalation patients, of whom one had hepatocellular carcinoma and two had cutaneous melanoma. The point of sequencing TCRbeta in the periphery was to test whether ivuxolimab changed TCR sequence diversity and drove clonal T-cell expansion. The paper reports the monotherapy dose-escalation portion (N = 52 patients) of the phase I ivuxolimab trial.

Results and caveats for the whole study, not just this receptor: Low levels of normalized T-cell clonal expansion were also seen in some nonresponding patients. After ivuxolimab, CD8+ T cells had more expanded clones than CD4+ T cells on average. Which antigens the clonally expanded peripheral T cells were specific for was not determined. In the 0.1-3.0 mg/kg groups, partial responders had among the lowest normalized peripheral clonal expansion, particularly in CD8+ T cells. At doses from 0.1 to 3.0 mg/kg, clonal expansion was seen in both CD4+ and CD8+ blood T cells between baseline and week 6.

The CDR1 and CDR2 encoded by the germline V gene (reference sequence) are GTSNPN and SVGIG. V and J are trimmed by 5 bases and 6 bases, and the gene matches miss 9 bases of the junction. The CDR3 measures 13 amino acids from cysteine to phenylalanine. Only the CDR3 DNA stays, 39 bases, in frame from base 1. The trial excluded patients who had a history of autoimmune disease or were on systemic immunosuppression. In every dose cohort, peripheral blood was drawn for TCR sequencing at baseline, cycle 4 day 1, and cycle 7 day 1. Samples were obtained from an open-label, multicenter, first-in-human phase I dose-escalation trial of ivuxolimab. Adults with locally advanced or metastatic head and neck squamous cell, hepatocellular, melanoma or renal cell carcinoma were enrolled in the trial. CD4+ and CD8+ T cells were sorted separately from peripheral blood before TCR sequencing. Genomic DNA was isolated from the sorted cells so that the TCRbeta CDR3 region could be sequenced. The immunoSEQ Assay was used for sequencing of TCRbeta CDR3 regions. This immuneACCESS table, as held by TCRdb, lists in-frame sequences with V and J called but not all clones. Of the missing ones, under half trace to an unresolved V gene in checked studies; the others have no known cause. In all, the sample holds approximately 81,000 clones, and over 70% of those were seen once. Of the sample, roughly 4.5% falls within the top ten clones.

On this clone: The specificity of this receptor is unknown. Qualities for individual bases were not recorded, and no much larger clone is one base off. At the DNA level, this CDR3 is encoded by other sequences in the same sample as well.

The sample consisted of CD4+ or CD8+ T cells sorted from blood, taken in a trial of the OX40 agonist ivuxolimab. This chain is built from TRBV30 and TRBJ2-7; TRBD1 lines up with 8 middle nucleotides. This TCR came from an adult with an advanced solid tumor such as melanoma, head and neck, liver or kidney cancer. The sequenced DNA: TGTGCCTGGGCGGGGACAGGAAGCCCCGAGCAGTACTTC. Its coded protein is CAWAGTGSPEQYF.